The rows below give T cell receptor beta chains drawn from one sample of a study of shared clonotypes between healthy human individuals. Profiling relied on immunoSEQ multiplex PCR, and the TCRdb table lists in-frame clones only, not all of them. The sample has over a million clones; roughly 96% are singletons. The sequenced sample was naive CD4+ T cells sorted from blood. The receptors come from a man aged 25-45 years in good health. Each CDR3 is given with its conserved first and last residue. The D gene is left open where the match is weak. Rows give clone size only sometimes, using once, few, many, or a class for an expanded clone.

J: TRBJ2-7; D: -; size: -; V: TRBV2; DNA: TGTGCCAGCAGTGTCTCGGAGAGCTCCTACGAGCAGTACTTC; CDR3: CASSVSESSYEQYF
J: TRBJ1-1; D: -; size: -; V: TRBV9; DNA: TGTGCCAGCAGCATCCAGGGTTCGAACACTGAAGCTTTCTTT; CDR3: CASSIQGSNTEAFF
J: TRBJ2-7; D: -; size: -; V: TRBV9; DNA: TGTGCCAGCAGCGTAGGGGGTCAGCCAGACGAGCAGTACTTC; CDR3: CASSVGGQPDEQYF
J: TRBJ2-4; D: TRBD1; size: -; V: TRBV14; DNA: TGTGCCAGCAGCCAACATCAAATCAGAGGGACAGTAGACTTCTTAGCCAAAAACATTCAGTACTTC; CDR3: CASSQHQIRGTVDFLAKNIQYF
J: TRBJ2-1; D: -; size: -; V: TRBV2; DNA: TGTGCCAGCAGTGAAGGGGCCAGCCCGGTACACAATGAGCAGTTCTTC; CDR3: CASSEGASPVHNEQFF
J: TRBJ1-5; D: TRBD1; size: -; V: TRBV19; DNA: TGTGCCAGTAGTCTCTCCCTTCCGGGACAGGGCCAAGTTCAGCCCCAGCATTTT; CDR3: CASSLSLPGQGQVQPQHF
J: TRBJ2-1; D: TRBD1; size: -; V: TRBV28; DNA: TGTGCCAGCAGACCAGACAGGGGAACGTCCTACAATGAGCAGTTCTTC; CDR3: CASRPDRGTSYNEQFF
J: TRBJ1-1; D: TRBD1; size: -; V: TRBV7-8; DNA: TGTGCCAGCAGCTTACAGGGGGCTGGGACTGAAGCTTTCTTT; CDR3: CASSLQGAGTEAFF
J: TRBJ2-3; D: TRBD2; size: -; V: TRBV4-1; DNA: TGCGCCAGCAGCCAAGTACCGGCGGGAGGGACCGATACGCAGTATTTT; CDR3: CASSQVPAGGTDTQYF
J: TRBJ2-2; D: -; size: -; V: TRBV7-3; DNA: TGTGCCAGCAGCTTACGGGGCGGGTCGAACACCGGGGAGCTGTTTTTT; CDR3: CASSLRGGSNTGELFF
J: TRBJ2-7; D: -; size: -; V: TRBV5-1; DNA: TGCGCCAGCAGCTCGGGGCCGGGCTCCTACGAGCAGTACTTC; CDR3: CASSSGPGSYEQYF
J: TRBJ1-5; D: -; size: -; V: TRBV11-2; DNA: TGTGCCAGCAGCTTAGATGGGCAGGCGCGCAATCAGCCCCAGCATTTT; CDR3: CASSLDGQARNQPQHF
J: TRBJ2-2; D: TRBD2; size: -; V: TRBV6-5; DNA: TGTGCCAGCAGGACTAGCGGGAACACCGGGGAGCTGTTTTTT; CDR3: CASRTSGNTGELFF
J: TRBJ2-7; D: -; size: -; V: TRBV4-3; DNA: TGCGCCAGCAGCCAAGCGGCGGGCTCCTACGAGCAGTACTTC; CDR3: CASSQAAGSYEQYF
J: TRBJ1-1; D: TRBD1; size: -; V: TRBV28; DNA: TGTGCCAGCGACGGCAGGGGGCCTTCGAACACTGAAGCTTTCTTT; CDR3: CASDGRGPSNTEAFF
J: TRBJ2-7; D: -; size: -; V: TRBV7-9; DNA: TGTGCCAGCAGCTTAATCGGCGCTAGCGAACGCGAGCAGTACTTC; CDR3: CASSLIGASEREQYF
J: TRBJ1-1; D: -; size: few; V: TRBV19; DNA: TGTGCCAGTAGTCAGGTGAACACTGAAGCTTTCTTT; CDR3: CASSQVNTEAFF
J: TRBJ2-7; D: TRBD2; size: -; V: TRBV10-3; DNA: TGTGCCATCAGACGGGGACTAGCCGGCGAGCAGTACTTC; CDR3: CAIRRGLAGEQYF
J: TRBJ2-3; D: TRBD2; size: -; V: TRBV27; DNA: TGTGCCAGCAGTCCACTAGCGGGAGGGCCCTTAGATACGCAGTATTTT; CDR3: CASSPLAGGPLDTQYF
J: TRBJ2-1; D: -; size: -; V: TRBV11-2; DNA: TGTGCCAGCAGCTTTAGGGACTCCCAAAATGAGCAGTTCTTC; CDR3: CASSFRDSQNEQFF
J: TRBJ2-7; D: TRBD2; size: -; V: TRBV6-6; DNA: TGTGCCAGCAGTCTAGCGGGAGGGAACGAGCAGTACTTC; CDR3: CASSLAGGNEQYF
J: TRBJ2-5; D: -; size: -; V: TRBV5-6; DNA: TGTGCCAGCAGCCTTGGGCAGCAAGAGACCCAGTACTTC; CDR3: CASSLGQQETQYF
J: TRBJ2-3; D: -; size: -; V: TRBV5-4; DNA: TGTGCCAGCAGCAATCCTGGCGGTAGCACAGATACGCAGTATTTT; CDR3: CASSNPGGSTDTQYF
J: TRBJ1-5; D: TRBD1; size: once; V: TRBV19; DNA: TGTGCCAGTAGTACCGGACAGGGAAATCAGCCCCAGCATTTT; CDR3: CASSTGQGNQPQHF
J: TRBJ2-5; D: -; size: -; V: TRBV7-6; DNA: TGTGCCAGCAGTCCCTTAACTCGGGTCTGGGAGACCCAGTACTTC; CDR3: CASSPLTRVWETQYF
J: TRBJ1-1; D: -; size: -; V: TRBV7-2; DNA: TGTGCCAGCAGCTTAGTCGGGGCGGCAGCTAGCATGAACACTGAAGCTTTCTTT; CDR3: CASSLVGAAASMNTEAFF
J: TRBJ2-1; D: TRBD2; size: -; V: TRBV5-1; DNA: TGCGCCAGCAGCATTGGGACTAGCGGGAGTAATGAGCAGTTCTTC; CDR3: CASSIGTSGSNEQFF
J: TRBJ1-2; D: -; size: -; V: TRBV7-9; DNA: TGTGCCAGCAGCAATCGACAGACGGGTGGCTACACCTTC; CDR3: CASSNRQTGGYTF
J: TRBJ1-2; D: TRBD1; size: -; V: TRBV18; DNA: TGTGCCAGCTCACCACTGGCCGGGACAGCTAACTATGGCTACACCTTC; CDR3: CASSPLAGTANYGYTF
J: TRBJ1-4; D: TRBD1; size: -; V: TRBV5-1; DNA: TGCGCCAGCAGCTTGGGGGCAGGGGGAGAAAAACTGTTTTTT; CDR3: CASSLGAGGEKLFF
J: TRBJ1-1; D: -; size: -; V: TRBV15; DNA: TGTGCCACCAGCAGAGTTCTAGGGAGGGGAGGCACTGAAGCTTTCTTT; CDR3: CATSRVLGRGGTEAFF
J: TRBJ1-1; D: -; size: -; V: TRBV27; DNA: TGTGCCAGCAGTTTCAGTTCAGGCCATTCGAACACTGAAGCTTTCTTT; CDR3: CASSFSSGHSNTEAFF
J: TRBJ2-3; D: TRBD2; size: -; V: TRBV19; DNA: TGTGCCACCTCTGTTCTAGCGGCTAGCACAGATACGCAGTATTTT; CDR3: CATSVLAASTDTQYF
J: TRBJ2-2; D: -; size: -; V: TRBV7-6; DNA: TGTGCCAGCAGCTTAGAGCCCGCGGCCGGGGAGCTGTTTTTT; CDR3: CASSLEPAAGELFF
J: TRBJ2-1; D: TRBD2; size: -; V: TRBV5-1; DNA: TGCGCCAGCAGCGGTGGACTAGCCCCGAATGAGCAGTTCTTC; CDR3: CASSGGLAPNEQFF
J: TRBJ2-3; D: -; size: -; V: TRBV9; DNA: TGTGCCAGCAGCCCCAGGGGAAGCGGATTCACAGATACGCAGTATTTT; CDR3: CASSPRGSGFTDTQYF